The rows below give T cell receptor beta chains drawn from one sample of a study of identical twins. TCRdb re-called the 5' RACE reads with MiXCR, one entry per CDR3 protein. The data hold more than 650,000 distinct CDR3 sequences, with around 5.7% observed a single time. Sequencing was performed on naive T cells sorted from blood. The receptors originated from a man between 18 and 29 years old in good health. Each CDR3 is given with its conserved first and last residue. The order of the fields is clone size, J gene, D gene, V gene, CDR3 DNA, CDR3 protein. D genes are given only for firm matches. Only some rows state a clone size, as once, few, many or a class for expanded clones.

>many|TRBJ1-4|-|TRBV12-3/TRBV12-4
TGTGCCAGCAGTTTCACCGCAACTAATGAAAAACTGTTTTTT
CASSFTATNEKLFF
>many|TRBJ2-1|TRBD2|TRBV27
TGTGCCAGCAGTGGCCGACTAGCGGGGTCCTACAATGAGCAGTTCTTC
CASSGRLAGSYNEQFF
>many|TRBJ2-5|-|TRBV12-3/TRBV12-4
TGTGCCAGCATTGCAGGGGTTAAAGAGACCCAGTACTTC
CASIAGVKETQYF
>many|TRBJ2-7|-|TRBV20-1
TGCAGTGCTGACTCCGGTATTTCCCACGAGCAGTACTTC
CSADSGISHEQYF
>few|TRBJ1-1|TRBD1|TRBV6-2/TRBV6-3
TGTGCCAGCAGTTCAGATCCGGGACAGGCGTTAGAGACGAACACTGAAGCTTTCTTT
CASSSDPGQALETNTEAFF
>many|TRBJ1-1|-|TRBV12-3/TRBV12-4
TGTGCCAGCAGTTTTTATGTCAGATCTGAAGCTTTCTTT
CASSFYVRSEAFF
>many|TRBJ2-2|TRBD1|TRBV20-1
TGCAGTGCTATCCCCCGGGACAGGGGTACCGGGGAGCTGTTTTTT
CSAIPRDRGTGELFF
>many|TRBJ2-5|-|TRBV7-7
TGTGCCAGCAGCCAAGACAGACAAGAGACCCAGTACTTC
CASSQDRQETQYF
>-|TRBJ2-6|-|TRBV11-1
TGTGCCAGCAGCCGGCCCGTGTTCCGGGACCCTGGGAACTCTGGGGCCAACGTCCTGACTTTC
CASSRPVFRDPGNSGANVLTF
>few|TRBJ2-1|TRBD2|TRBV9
TGTGCCAGCACCCAGGGACTAGCGGGAGGATACAATGAGCAGTTCTTC
CASTQGLAGGYNEQFF
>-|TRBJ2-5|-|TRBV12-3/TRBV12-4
TGTGCCAGCAGTCCCCCGGGACAAGGTTTGTTTCGACAGACCCAGTACTTC
CASSPPGQGLFRQTQYF
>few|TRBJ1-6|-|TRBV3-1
TGTGCCAGCAGCCAAGTACAGGCTAATTCACCCCTCCACTTT
CASSQVQANSPLHF
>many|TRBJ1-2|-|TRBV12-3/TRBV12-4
TGTGCCAGCAGTTACGGACATTCATTTAACTATGGCTACACCTTC
CASSYGHSFNYGYTF
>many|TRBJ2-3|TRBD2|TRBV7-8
TGTGCCAGCAGCTTTGGGCTAGCGGCGGATACGCAGTATTTT
CASSFGLAADTQYF
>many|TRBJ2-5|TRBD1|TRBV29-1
TGCAGCATCGGGACAGCAGTTCAAGAGACCCAGTACTTC
CSIGTAVQETQYF
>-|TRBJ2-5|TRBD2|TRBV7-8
TGTGCCAGCAGCCCTTGGGGAGGGCCACCGGAGACCCAGTACTTC
CASSPWGGPPETQYF
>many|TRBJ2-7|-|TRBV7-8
TGTGCCAGCAACCGAGACACGTCGAGCTCCTACGAGCAGTACTTC
CASNRDTSSSYEQYF
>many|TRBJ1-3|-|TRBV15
TGTGCCACCCGGATCAGCTCTGGAAACACCATATATTTT
CATRISSGNTIYF
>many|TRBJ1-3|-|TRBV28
TGTGCCAGCAGTTTAACGACAGCTGGAAACACCATATATTTT
CASSLTTAGNTIYF
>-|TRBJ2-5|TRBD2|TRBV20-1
TGCAGTTTAGCGGGAGGGCCTCATGAGACCCAGTACTTC
CSLAGGPHETQYF
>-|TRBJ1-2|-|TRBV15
TGTGCCACCAGCGGAACTCTCGAGGACTATGGCTACACCTTC
CATSGTLEDYGYTF
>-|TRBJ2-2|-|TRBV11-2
TGTGCCAGCACCCCCCTACGGGGGAGAGGCGGGGAGCTGTTTTTT
CASTPLRGRGGELFF
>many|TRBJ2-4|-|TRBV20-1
TGCAGTGCTAATCTGGGACATAGGACCAAAAACATTCAGTACTTC
CSANLGHRTKNIQYF
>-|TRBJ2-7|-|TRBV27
TGTGCCAGCAGTCCCCCTAACTTCCCCGAGCAGTACTTC
CASSPPNFPEQYF
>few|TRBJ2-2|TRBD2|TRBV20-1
TGCAGTGCTACCGGACTAGCGGGAGCCACCGGGGAGCTGTTTTTT
CSATGLAGATGELFF
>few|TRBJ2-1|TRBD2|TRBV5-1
TGCGCCAGCAGCTTAGCGGGAGTGACGAATGAGCAGTTCTTC
CASSLAGVTNEQFF
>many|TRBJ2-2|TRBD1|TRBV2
TGTGCCAGCAGAGGGGGCGGAAACACCGGGGAGCTGTTTTTT
CASRGGGNTGELFF
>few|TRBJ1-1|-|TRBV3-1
TGTGCCAGCAGCCAAGAAGTAAGGGGGGCTGAAGCTTTCTTT
CASSQEVRGAEAFF
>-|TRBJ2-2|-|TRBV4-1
TGCGCCAGCAGCCAGAGGGCGCCCGGGGAGCTGTTTTTT
CASSQRAPGELFF
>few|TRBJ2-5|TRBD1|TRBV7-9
TGTGCCAGCAGCCATACCGGGACAGTGTACCAAGAGACCCAGTACTTC
CASSHTGTVYQETQYF
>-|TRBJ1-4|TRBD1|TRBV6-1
TGTGCCAGCAGGGACAGGGGGCCCCATGAAAAACTGTTTTTT
CASRDRGPHEKLFF
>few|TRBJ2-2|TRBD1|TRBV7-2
TGTGCCAGCAGCTTGGACAGGCGATACACCGGGGAGCTGTTTTTT
CASSLDRRYTGELFF
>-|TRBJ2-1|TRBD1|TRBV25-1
TGTGCCAGCAGGGACAGGGTCAATGAGCAGTTCTTC
CASRDRVNEQFF
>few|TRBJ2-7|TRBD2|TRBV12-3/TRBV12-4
TGTGCCAGCAGTTTGGGGACTACATCGTCCGAGCAGTACTTC
CASSLGTTSSEQYF
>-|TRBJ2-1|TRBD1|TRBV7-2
TGTGCCAGCAGCCCGGGACAGGGTCCCATATCCTACAATGAGCAGTTCTTC
CASSPGQGPISYNEQFF
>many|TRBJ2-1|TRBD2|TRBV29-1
TGCAGCGCTCCTAGCGGGAGCTCCTACAATGAGCAGTTCTTC
CSAPSGSSYNEQFF
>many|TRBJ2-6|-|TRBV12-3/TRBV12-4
TGTGCCAGCAGTTTCGCAGGGGGGAACTCTGGGGCCAACGTCCTGACTTTC
CASSFAGGNSGANVLTF
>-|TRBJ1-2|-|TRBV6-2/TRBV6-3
TGTGCCAGCAGTTTGCACAGTCTCTATGGCTACACCTTC
CASSLHSLYGYTF
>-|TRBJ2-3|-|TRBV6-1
TGTGCCAGCCGAGATGAGCGGTGGGCAGATACGCAGTATTTT
CASRDERWADTQYF
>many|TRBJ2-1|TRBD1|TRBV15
TGTGCCACCAGCAGAGAAAGGACAGGGGTGGTCAATGAGCAGTTCTTC
CATSRERTGVVNEQFF
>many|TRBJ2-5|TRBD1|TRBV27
TGTGCCAGCAGACTCCTACAGGGGGCCAAAGAGACCCAGTACTTC
CASRLLQGAKETQYF
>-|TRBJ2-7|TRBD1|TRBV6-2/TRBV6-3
TGTGCCAGCAGAACTAGACAGGGTCCATCCTACGAGCAGTACTTC
CASRTRQGPSYEQYF
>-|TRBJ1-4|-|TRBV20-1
TGCAGTGCTAGACGGACGGGGGAAAAACTGTTTTTT
CSARRTGEKLFF
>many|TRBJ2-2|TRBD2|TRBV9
TGTGCCAGCAGCGGACGGACTAGCGGGGCGAACACCGGGGAGCTGTTTTTT
CASSGRTSGANTGELFF